This T cell receptor beta chain was recorded in a study of T cells after yellow fever vaccination. TCRdb re-analysed the 5' RACE reads in MiXCR, keeping a single row per CDR3 protein. This sample carries 500,000 to 550,000 distinct CDR3 sequences, roughly a fifth of them seen once, and the ten largest clones take less than 20%. V shed 1 base and J shed 9 bases, with 10 bases lying between them. The germline V gene encodes CDR1 SEHNR and CDR2 FQNEAQ (reference sequence). The length of the CDR3 is 14 residues. The source is a man between 18 and 35 years old who received the YFV17D yellow fever vaccine. The rearrangement joins TRBV7-9 to TRBJ1-6; D uncertain. Sequencing used PBMCs, obtained roughly 20 days after the first yellow fever vaccination. The CDR3 bases are TGTGCCAGCAGCTTAGGTATAGATACTTCACCCCTCCACTTT. This encodes CASSLGIDTSPLHF.